The sequence of this T cell receptor (beta chain) was determined in a study of blood T cell repertoires in COVID-19. The wider study: Some COVID-19 samples were acute and others convalescent; all came from the United States, Italy and Spain. Sources were T cells, B-cell-depleted T cells, or PBMCs; the material itself was cDNA or gDNA.

Methods used by the authors: Amplification of reference gene primers was used by the study to estimate nucleated cell counts. Produced via immunoSEQ multiplex PCR; TCRdb's table is partial and in-frame only. D and trimming were read from the DNA, whereas the V and J calls and clone size are those reported in that table. The sample holds about 160,000 clones, roughly 87% seen once. Sequenced sample: peripheral blood. This receptor was taken from an older woman with active or convalescent COVID-19.

The CDR3 spells CASSQGTGDNQPQHF. The CDR3 coding sequence is TGTGCCAGCAGCCAAGGGACAGGGGACAATCAGCCCCAGCATTTT. This chain joins TRBV4-2 and TRBJ1-5, with 9 bases matching TRBD1. Germline CDR1 LGHNA, CDR2 YNFKEQ. After removal of 1 base from V and 3 bases from J, the junction contained 1 base not matched to a gene. The CDR3 is made up of 15 amino acids.